These T cell receptor beta chains were read from a single sample in a study of shared clonotypes between healthy human individuals. Libraries were prepared by immunoSEQ multiplex PCR; TCRdb keeps only in-frame clonotypes and omits some of them. The sample shows fewer than 1.8 million clones, approximately 98.5% of them seen only once. Input material: naive CD4+ T cells sorted from blood. Receptors were obtained from a young man in good health. The CDR3 runs from the conserved cysteine through the conserved F or W. The D gene is left open where the match is weak. Not every row has a clone size; where given, it reads once, few, many or a size class.

d_call: NA
clone_size: NA
j_call: TRBJ1-6
v_call: TRBV5-5
cdr3_length: 14
cdr3_nt: TGTGCCAGCACCGAATGGGCGTATAATTCACCCCTCCACTTT
cdr3_aa: CASTEWAYNSPLHF

d_call: NA
clone_size: NA
j_call: TRBJ1-4
v_call: TRBV5-1
cdr3_length: 13
cdr3_nt: TGCGCCAGCAGCTTCTCACCTAATGAAAAACTGTTTTTT
cdr3_aa: CASSFSPNEKLFF

d_call: TRBD2
clone_size: NA
j_call: TRBJ2-1
v_call: TRBV29-1
cdr3_length: 15
cdr3_nt: TGCAGCGTTGGAAAGACTAGCGGGAATAGAGATGAGCAGTTCTTC
cdr3_aa: CSVGKTSGNRDEQFF

d_call: TRBD1
clone_size: NA
j_call: TRBJ2-3
v_call: TRBV6-5
cdr3_length: 16
cdr3_nt: TGTGCCAGCAGATACGGACCGGGACAGGGGACAGATACGCAGTATTTT
cdr3_aa: CASRYGPGQGTDTQYF

d_call: TRBD1
clone_size: NA
j_call: TRBJ1-1
v_call: TRBV11-2
cdr3_length: 14
cdr3_nt: TGTGCCAGCAGCCCCAGGGGGTCGGGCACTGAAGCTTTCTTT
cdr3_aa: CASSPRGSGTEAFF

d_call: TRBD1
clone_size: NA
j_call: TRBJ1-5
v_call: TRBV2
cdr3_length: 17
cdr3_nt: TGTGCCCGGACAGCCGGGACAGGGGATACAAGCAATCAGCCCCAGCATTTT
cdr3_aa: CARTAGTGDTSNQPQHF

d_call: TRBD1
clone_size: NA
j_call: TRBJ1-5
v_call: TRBV19
cdr3_length: 15
cdr3_nt: TGTGCCAGTAGCCCGCGGACAGGGGGCGCCCAGCCCCAGCATTTT
cdr3_aa: CASSPRTGGAQPQHF

d_call: TRBD2
clone_size: NA
j_call: TRBJ2-7
v_call: TRBV27
cdr3_length: 15
cdr3_nt: TGTGCCAGCAGTTTTTTGTCTAGCGGGAGAGGAGAGCAGTACTTC
cdr3_aa: CASSFLSSGRGEQYF

d_call: NA
clone_size: NA
j_call: TRBJ2-7
v_call: TRBV7-9
cdr3_length: 13
cdr3_nt: TGTGCCAGCAGCTTAGTTTCAGCCCACGAGCAGTACTTC
cdr3_aa: CASSLVSAHEQYF

d_call: NA
clone_size: NA
j_call: TRBJ1-1
v_call: TRBV5-1
cdr3_length: 14
cdr3_nt: TGCGCCAGCAGCTTGTCCAGGGCGGATAGTGAAGCTTTCTTT
cdr3_aa: CASSLSRADSEAFF

d_call: NA
clone_size: NA
j_call: TRBJ2-7
v_call: TRBV30
cdr3_length: 14
cdr3_nt: TGTGCCTGGAGTAAGACCACCACGGCTCACGAGCAGTACTTC
cdr3_aa: CAWSKTTTAHEQYF

d_call: TRBD2
clone_size: NA
j_call: TRBJ2-1
v_call: TRBV18
cdr3_length: 16
cdr3_nt: TGTGCCAGCTCACCGGAGTTTTCTAGCGGGGGCGGTGAGCAGTTCTTC
cdr3_aa: CASSPEFSSGGGEQFF

d_call: NA
clone_size: NA
j_call: TRBJ2-5
v_call: TRBV10-2
cdr3_length: 15
cdr3_nt: TGCGCCAGTGGCGATACTGGGGGCTACAGAAAGACCCAGTACTTC
cdr3_aa: CASGDTGGYRKTQYF

d_call: NA
clone_size: NA
j_call: TRBJ2-7
v_call: TRBV20-1
cdr3_length: 10
cdr3_nt: TGCAGTGCTCGGTCCTCCGAGCAGTACTTC
cdr3_aa: CSARSSEQYF

d_call: TRBD1
clone_size: NA
j_call: TRBJ2-7
v_call: TRBV2
cdr3_length: 14
cdr3_nt: TGTGCCAGCAGGTTCAGGGGGAGCTCCTACGAGCAGTACTTC
cdr3_aa: CASRFRGSSYEQYF

d_call: TRBD2
clone_size: NA
j_call: TRBJ2-7
v_call: TRBV5-4
cdr3_length: 15
cdr3_nt: TGTGCCAGCAGCCCCACTAGCGGGAGGGCAGGCGAGCAGTACTTC
cdr3_aa: CASSPTSGRAGEQYF

d_call: TRBD2
clone_size: NA
j_call: TRBJ2-2
v_call: TRBV9
cdr3_length: 15
cdr3_nt: TGTGCCAGCAGCTTAGCGGGAGGAAACACCGGGGAGCTGTTTTTT
cdr3_aa: CASSLAGGNTGELFF

d_call: NA
clone_size: NA
j_call: TRBJ2-1
v_call: TRBV5-4
cdr3_length: 14
cdr3_nt: TGTGCCAGCAGCTCAACTAGGGGCCCCAATGAGCAGTTCTTC
cdr3_aa: CASSSTRGPNEQFF

d_call: NA
clone_size: NA
j_call: TRBJ2-1
v_call: TRBV18
cdr3_length: 12
cdr3_nt: TGTGCCAGCTCACCACGGACGGCTGAGCAGTTCTTC
cdr3_aa: CASSPRTAEQFF

d_call: NA
clone_size: NA
j_call: TRBJ1-2
v_call: TRBV7-6
cdr3_length: 16
cdr3_nt: TGTGCAACCCGGCCCCCCGACAGGCAGGGGAACTATGGCTACACCTTC
cdr3_aa: CATRPPDRQGNYGYTF

d_call: NA
clone_size: NA
j_call: TRBJ2-1
v_call: TRBV30
cdr3_length: 15
cdr3_nt: TGTGCCTGGAGTATACCCTGGGGATCCTACAATGAGCAGTTCTTC
cdr3_aa: CAWSIPWGSYNEQFF

d_call: NA
clone_size: NA
j_call: TRBJ2-1
v_call: TRBV5-1
cdr3_length: 13
cdr3_nt: TGCGCCAGCAGCTCCGACAGAGGCAATGAGCAGTTCTTC
cdr3_aa: CASSSDRGNEQFF

d_call: NA
clone_size: NA
j_call: TRBJ1-5
v_call: TRBV30
cdr3_length: 12
cdr3_nt: TGTGCCTGGGACCACAGGGATCAGCCCCAGCATTTT
cdr3_aa: CAWDHRDQPQHF

d_call: NA
clone_size: NA
j_call: TRBJ2-1
v_call: TRBV6-1
cdr3_length: 18
cdr3_nt: TGTGCCAGCAGTGAAATTAGAGTTAGGACAAGTATGACCAATGAGCAGTTCTTC
cdr3_aa: CASSEIRVRTSMTNEQFF

d_call: TRBD2
clone_size: NA
j_call: TRBJ2-2
v_call: TRBV7-6
cdr3_length: 19
cdr3_nt: TGTGCCAGCAGCTTAGCAGACAGACTAGCGGGAGGTAACACCGGGGAGCTGTTTTTT
cdr3_aa: CASSLADRLAGGNTGELFF

d_call: TRBD2
clone_size: once
j_call: TRBJ2-3
v_call: TRBV11-3
cdr3_length: 15
cdr3_nt: TGTGCCAGCAGCTTAGGGACTAGCGGCACAGATACGCAGTATTTT
cdr3_aa: CASSLGTSGTDTQYF

d_call: NA
clone_size: NA
j_call: TRBJ1-5
v_call: TRBV27
cdr3_length: 17
cdr3_nt: TGTGCCAGCAGCCCTGCGGGTGGGGGGCTCGGGGATCAGCCCCAGCATTTT
cdr3_aa: CASSPAGGGLGDQPQHF

d_call: NA
clone_size: NA
j_call: TRBJ1-1
v_call: TRBV6-1
cdr3_length: 14
cdr3_nt: TGTGCCAGCAGCCAACCCCCCCGGGGCACTGAAGCTTTCTTT
cdr3_aa: CASSQPPRGTEAFF

d_call: TRBD1
clone_size: NA
j_call: TRBJ1-3
v_call: TRBV28
cdr3_length: 18
cdr3_nt: TGTGCCAGCAGGGCGTTCGGGACAGAAACGAGCTCTGGAAACACCATATATTTT
cdr3_aa: CASRAFGTETSSGNTIYF

d_call: TRBD2
clone_size: NA
j_call: TRBJ2-1
v_call: TRBV15
cdr3_length: 17
cdr3_nt: TGTGCCACCAGCAGCGCCCCAGCGGGAGGGATACTGGCTGAGCAGTTCTTC
cdr3_aa: CATSSAPAGGILAEQFF

d_call: NA
clone_size: NA
j_call: TRBJ2-5
v_call: TRBV4-3
cdr3_length: 15
cdr3_nt: TGCGCCAGCAGCCACGGACGGACCGACCAAGAGACCCAGTACTTC
cdr3_aa: CASSHGRTDQETQYF

d_call: TRBD2
clone_size: once
j_call: TRBJ2-2
v_call: TRBV5-1
cdr3_length: 16
cdr3_nt: TGCGCCAGCAGCTTGGCGGGAGGGCCTGAGACCGGGGAGCTGTTTTTT
cdr3_aa: CASSLAGGPETGELFF